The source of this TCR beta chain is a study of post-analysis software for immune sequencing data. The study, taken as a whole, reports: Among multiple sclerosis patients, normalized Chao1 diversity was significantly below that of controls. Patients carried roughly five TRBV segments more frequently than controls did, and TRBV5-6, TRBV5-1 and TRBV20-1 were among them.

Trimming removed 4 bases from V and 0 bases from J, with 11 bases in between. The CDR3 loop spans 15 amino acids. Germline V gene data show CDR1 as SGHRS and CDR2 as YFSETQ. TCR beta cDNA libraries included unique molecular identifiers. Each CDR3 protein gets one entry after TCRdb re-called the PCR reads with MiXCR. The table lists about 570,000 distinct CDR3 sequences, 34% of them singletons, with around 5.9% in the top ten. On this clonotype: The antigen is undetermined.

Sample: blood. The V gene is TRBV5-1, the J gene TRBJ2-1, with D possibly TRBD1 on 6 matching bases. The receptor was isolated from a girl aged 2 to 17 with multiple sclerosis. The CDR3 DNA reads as TGCGCCAGCAGCGCGGACAGCAGCTCCTACAATGAGCAGTTCTTC. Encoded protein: CASSADSSSYNEQFF.